Here is one T cell receptor (beta chain) with its context. Germline values: CDR1 MDHEN, CDR2 SYDVKM. The CDR3 extends over 12 amino acids. V dropped 7 bases and J dropped 5 bases, with 11 bases sitting between them. This specimen comes from a study of technical replicates of blood from several donors. This table comes from immunoSEQ multiplex PCR, and its TCRdb copy is limited to in-frame clones, with some not included. The sample includes about 82,000 clones, approximately 90% of them seen just once. The V and J genes are TRBV28 and TRBJ2-5; tentatively, D is TRBD2 (7 bases). The receptor's source is a human donor in good health. Sequencing was performed on T cells isolated from PBMCs. Here the CDR3 DNA reads TGTGCCAGCACGGGGGGCTGGGAGACCCAGTACTTC. Translating it yields CASTGGWETQYF. The whole variable domain, filled in from reference TRBV28 and TRBJ2-5, reads DVKVTQSSRYLVKRTGEKVFLECVQDMDHENMFWYRQDPGLGLRLIYFSYDVKMKEKGDIPEGYSVSREKKERFSLILESASTNQTSMYLCASTGGWETQYFGPGTRLLVL.